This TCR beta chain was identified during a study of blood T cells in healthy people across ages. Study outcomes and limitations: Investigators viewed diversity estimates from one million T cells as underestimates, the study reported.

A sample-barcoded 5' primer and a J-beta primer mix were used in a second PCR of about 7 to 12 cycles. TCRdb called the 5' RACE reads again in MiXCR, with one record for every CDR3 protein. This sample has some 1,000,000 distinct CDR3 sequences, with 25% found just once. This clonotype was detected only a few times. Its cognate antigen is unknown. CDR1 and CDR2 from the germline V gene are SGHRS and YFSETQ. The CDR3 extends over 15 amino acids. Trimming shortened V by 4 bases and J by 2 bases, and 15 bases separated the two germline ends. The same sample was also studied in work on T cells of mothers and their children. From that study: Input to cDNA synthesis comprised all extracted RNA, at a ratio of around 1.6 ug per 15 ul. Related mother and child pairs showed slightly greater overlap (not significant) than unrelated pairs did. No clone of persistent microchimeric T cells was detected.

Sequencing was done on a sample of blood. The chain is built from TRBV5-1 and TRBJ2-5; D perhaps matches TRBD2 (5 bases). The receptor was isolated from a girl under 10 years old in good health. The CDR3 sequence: CASSPRGDIQETQYF. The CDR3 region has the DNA TGCGCCAGCAGCCCCCGGGGAGATATTCAAGAGACCCAGTACTTC.